This T cell receptor (beta chain) was retrieved from a study of T cell responses to AZD1222 COVID-19 vaccine. Study-level points and caveats: Clonal diversity may have been underestimated, and the donors were mostly white British, with more females than males.

Generated by immunoSEQ multiplex PCR, the TCRdb table keeps only in-frame clones and is missing some. The sample records tens of thousands of clones, nearly 90% being singletons. V lost 3 bases and J 0 bases, leaving 6 bases between the germline ends. Germline V lookup: CDR1 GTSNPN, CDR2 SVGIG (reference sequence). This CDR3 is 13 amino acids long. The count of this clone is one. Its antigen is as yet unknown. The clonotype originates from an adult who received the AZD1222 COVID-19 vaccine. The V gene is TRBV30, the J gene TRBJ1-3; D not resolved. Sequencing was performed on peripheral blood, taken 28 days after the second AZD1222 dose. DNA for the CDR3: TGTGCCTGGAGAATGGTCTCTGGAAACACCATATATTTT. This translates into CAWRMVSGNTIYF.